A selection of T cell receptor beta chains follows, all from one sample in a study of T cell repertoires in cytomegalovirus infection. These receptors' targets are unknown. MiXCR was run by TCRdb on the reads, yielding one entry per CDR3 protein. The data hold a few hundred thousand distinct CDR3 sequences, with roughly 42% observed a single time. This specimen consisted of cultured PBMCs, obtained from culture after CMV antigen stimulation. The receptors shown here come from a human donor in good health (CMV status not recorded). Some clones in this sample may be carry-over from other donors' samples. Both conserved end residues are part of each CDR3. D genes are given only for firm matches. Some rows have no size entry. The others give once, few or many, or a class for an expanded clone.

-	TRBV25-1	TRBJ2-1	TRBD1	CASSELRTGGGGNEQFF	TGTGCCAGCAGTGAATTACGGACAGGGGGCGGGGGGAATGAGCAGTTCTTC
many	TRBV7-2	TRBJ2-1	-	CASSISGAYYNEQFF	TGTGCCAGCAGCATTAGCGGAGCCTACTACAATGAGCAGTTCTTC
many	TRBV19	TRBJ1-6	-	CASGQSSYNSPLHF	TGTGCCAGTGGACAGAGCTCCTATAATTCACCCCTCCACTTT
-	TRBV12-3/TRBV12-4	TRBJ2-7	TRBD2	CASSASGNLLDEQYF	TGTGCCAGCAGTGCTAGCGGAAACCTCCTGGACGAGCAGTACTTC
few	TRBV14	TRBJ1-5	-	CASSEGVRQPQHF	TGTGCCAGCAGCGAGGGGGTGCGTCAGCCCCAGCATTTT
-	TRBV5-1	TRBJ2-7	TRBD2	CASSTAGTSEYEQYF	TGCGCCAGCAGCACGGCCGGGACTAGCGAGTACGAGCAGTACTTC
-	TRBV20-1	TRBJ2-1	-	CSSLHRGGNNEQFF	TGCAGTTCACTACACCGTGGGGGCAACAATGAGCAGTTCTTC
-	TRBV6-5	TRBJ2-3	TRBD2	CASRRVAGVLDTQYF	TGTGCCAGCAGGCGTGTAGCGGGAGTTCTAGATACGCAGTATTTT
-	TRBV7-2	TRBJ2-3	TRBD2	CASSLTSGGGVQYF	TGTGCCAGCAGCCTCACTAGCGGGGGGGGTGTGCAGTATTTT
-	TRBV12-3/TRBV12-4	TRBJ2-1	-	CASSQHPGGVDNEQFF	TGTGCCAGCAGTCAACACCCAGGAGGGGTGGACAATGAGCAGTTCTTC
few	TRBV7-8	TRBJ2-1	TRBD2	CASSPVSTSGMVEQFF	TGTGCCAGCAGCCCTGTTTCGACTAGCGGGATGGTTGAGCAGTTCTTC
-	TRBV18	TRBJ2-3	-	CASSPRLGGRTDTQYF	TGTGCCAGCTCACCGAGACTCGGGGGACGCACAGATACGCAGTATTTT
few	TRBV12-3/TRBV12-4	TRBJ2-7	-	CASRPGGAPSYEQYF	TGTGCCAGCAGGCCCGGCGGGGCCCCCTCCTACGAGCAGTACTTC
-	TRBV7-2	TRBJ2-7	-	CASSQAYEQYF	TGTGCCAGCAGCCAAGCCTACGAGCAGTACTTC
-	TRBV6-1	TRBJ2-7	-	CASDRFYEQYF	TGTGCCAGCGACAGATTCTACGAGCAGTACTTC
few	TRBV7-6	TRBJ2-3	-	CASSTTLTDTQYF	TGTGCCAGCAGCACCACACTCACAGATACGCAGTATTTT
-	TRBV20-1	TRBJ1-2	-	CSADQGNGYTF	TGCAGTGCTGACCAGGGGAATGGCTACACCTTC
-	TRBV7-9	TRBJ2-2	-	CASSPFGHNTGELFF	TGTGCCAGCAGCCCTTTCGGGCATAACACCGGGGAGCTGTTTTTT
-	TRBV7-6	TRBJ1-1	TRBD1	CASSSRGRWDRNRNTEAFF	TGTGCCAGCAGCTCTAGGGGTCGATGGGACAGAAATCGGAACACTGAAGCTTTCTTT
few	TRBV6-1	TRBJ2-7	-	CASRRGHRAIIYEQYF	TGTGCCAGCAGGAGGGGACACCGGGCGATTATCTACGAGCAGTACTTC
-	TRBV7-9	TRBJ1-4	-	CASSHRAPDEKLFF	TGTGCCAGCAGCCACAGGGCACCAGATGAAAAACTGTTTTTT
few	TRBV6-1	TRBJ2-3	-	CASSSSGVDTDTQYF	TGTGCCAGCAGTTCGTCTGGGGTCGACACAGATACGCAGTATTTT
few	TRBV6-5	TRBJ1-1	-	CASSSPYSMNTEAFF	TGTGCCAGCAGTTCACCTTACTCCATGAACACTGAAGCTTTCTTT
-	TRBV24-1	TRBJ2-1	-	CATSDHRSRGSYNEQFF	TGTGCCACCAGTGACCACCGAAGTCGGGGTAGCTACAATGAGCAGTTCTTC
few	TRBV4-2	TRBJ2-1	TRBD2	CASSQTLAGGTYEQFF	TGTGCCAGCAGCCAGACTCTAGCGGGGGGGACGTATGAGCAGTTCTTC
few	TRBV6-1	TRBJ2-5	-	CASSLGRTGTQYF	TGTGCCAGCAGCTTGGGACGGACCGGGACCCAGTACTTC
-	TRBV28	TRBJ1-1	-	CASSLGREGLNTEAFF	TGTGCCAGCAGTTTGGGCAGGGAGGGCCTGAACACTGAAGCTTTCTTT